A selection of T cell receptor beta chains follows, all from one sample in a study of T cells in Graves' hyperthyroidism and ophthalmopathy. A single record per CDR3 protein comes from TCRdb applying MiXCR to the multiplex PCR reads. Here the sample spans hundreds of thousands of distinct CDR3 sequences, 15% to 17% being singletons. Sequenced input: blood. Every receptor here comes from a woman aged 18 to 35 with Graves' hyperthyroidism. Each CDR3 is given with its conserved first and last residue. The order of the fields is clone size, V gene, J gene, D gene, CDR3 protein, CDR3 DNA. A D gene is named only where the DNA matches it firmly. Only some rows state a clone size, as once, few, many or a class for expanded clones.

many	TRBV7-2	TRBJ2-1	.	CASGHVGPGQFF	TGTGCCAGCGGACATGTGGGACCAGGGCAGTTCTTC
many	TRBV6-1	TRBJ2-7	TRBD2	CASSGGTSGTFEQYF	TGTGCCAGCAGTGGCGGGACTAGCGGGACTTTCGAGCAGTACTTC
many	TRBV6-1	TRBJ1-2	TRBD1	CASRAPGQENYGYTF	TGTGCCAGCAGGGCACCGGGACAGGAAAACTATGGCTACACCTTC
.	TRBV20-1	TRBJ1-5	TRBD1	CSASIGTADGNQPQHF	TGCAGTGCTTCGATTGGGACAGCCGATGGCAATCAGCCCCAGCATTTT
once	TRBV19	TRBJ2-3	.	CASSWDFTDTQYF	TGTGCCAGTTCCTGGGACTTCACAGATACGCAGTATTTT
once	TRBV6-5	TRBJ1-2	.	CASSYSYRVYGYTF	TGTGCCAGCAGTTACTCGTACAGGGTCTATGGCTACACCTTC
many	TRBV13	TRBJ2-7	.	CASSFTRRGEEQYF	TGTGCCAGCAGCTTCACTCGGCGGGGAGAAGAGCAGTACTTC
many	TRBV12-3/TRBV12-4	TRBJ2-1	TRBD2	CASSRDRGGNEQFF	TGTGCCAGCAGCCGGGATCGCGGGGGGAATGAGCAGTTCTTC
many	TRBV6-2/TRBV6-3	TRBJ1-1	.	CASSYRDDTEAFF	TGTGCCAGCAGTTACAGGGACGACACTGAAGCTTTCTTT
.	TRBV29-1	TRBJ2-3	.	CSVRGLLGDTQYF	TGCAGCGTACGGGGTCTCCTCGGAGATACGCAGTATTTT
many	TRBV12-3/TRBV12-4	TRBJ2-1	TRBD1	CASSLALQGARWRRGSYNEQFF	TGTGCCAGCAGTTTAGCGTTACAGGGGGCCCGATGGCGGAGGGGCTCCTACAATGAGCAGTTCTTC
.	TRBV5-1	TRBJ1-1	TRBD1	CASSRGQGASQNTEAFF	TGCGCCAGCAGCCGAGGACAGGGGGCCTCTCAAAACACTGAAGCTTTCTTT
.	TRBV7-8	TRBJ1-4	.	CASSSREYGNPAATNEKLFF	TGTGCCAGCAGCTCTAGAGAGTATGGAAATCCGGCTGCTACTAATGAAAAACTGTTTTTT
many	TRBV20-1	TRBJ2-3	.	CSASPRERTDTQYF	TGCAGTGCTAGTCCACGGGAGCGCACAGATACGCAGTATTTT
few	TRBV2	TRBJ1-3	TRBD1	CASSELGTEIGNTIYF	TGTGCCAGCAGTGAATTGGGGACAGAGATTGGAAACACCATATATTTT
many	TRBV3-1	TRBJ2-7	TRBD2	CASSHLAGVGRYEQYF	TGTGCCAGCAGCCACCTAGCGGGAGTGGGGCGCTACGAGCAGTACTTC
.	TRBV11-3	TRBJ2-1	.	CASSSNIGEQFF	TGTGCCAGCAGCTCAAACATCGGTGAGCAGTTCTTC
few	TRBV6-5	TRBJ2-5	TRBD2	CASSWGTSGSETQYF	TGTGCCAGCAGTTGGGGCACTAGCGGGAGTGAGACCCAGTACTTC
few	TRBV28	TRBJ1-5	.	CASIMLNQPQHF	TGTGCCAGTATTATGCTTAATCAGCCCCAGCATTTT
.	TRBV6-1	TRBJ1-5	.	CASSDSRNQPQHF	TGTGCCAGCAGTGACAGCCGCAATCAGCCCCAGCATTTT
few	TRBV6-1	TRBJ2-2	.	CATTGPETGELFF	TGTGCCACAACAGGACCCGAGACCGGGGAGCTGTTTTTT
many	TRBV7-2	TRBJ2-5	.	CASSFGRETQYF	TGTGCCAGCAGCTTCGGGCGAGAGACCCAGTACTTC
many	TRBV28	TRBJ1-6	.	CASSLTQGQRSPLHF	TGTGCCAGCAGTTTAACACAGGGCCAGAGGTCACCCCTCCACTTT
many	TRBV5-6	TRBJ2-1	TRBD1	CASSLGQGAYNEQFF	TGTGCCAGCAGCTTGGGACAGGGGGCTTACAATGAGCAGTTCTTC